The following is a TCR beta chain sequence with its context. This clone may be a read error of a much larger clone one base away. This record belongs to a study of Graves' ophthalmopathy and Graves' hyperthyroidism. Germline assignment: CDR1 SGHRS and CDR2 YFSETQ. CDR3 length: 14 amino acids. The ends were cut back, 3 bases at V and 8 bases at J, with 14 bases in the middle. RNA transcripts were the source from which TCR beta CDR3 regions were amplified. First-round RT-PCR used HTBI primers; second-round multiplex PCR followed. TCRdb redid the calling of the multiplex PCR reads with MiXCR, one entry per CDR3 protein. The profile shows approximately 640,000 distinct CDR3 sequences, about two fifths of them singletons.

The chain couples TRBV5-1 to TRBJ1-4, with a possible D match to TRBD1 (5 bases). Source material: peripheral blood. This TCR came from an adult man with Graves' ophthalmopathy. Written as DNA, the CDR3 is TGCGCCAGCAGCTCCCTAGGACACGGCGAAAAACTGTTTTTT. Encoded protein: CASSSLGHGEKLFF.